One sample yielded the 22 T cell receptor beta chains listed below, sequenced in a study of shared clonotypes between healthy human individuals. The protocol was immunoSEQ multiplex PCR, while the TCRdb copy is restricted to in-frame clones and leaves out a portion. The sample carries 1.4 million to 1.5 million clones, roughly 96% recorded once. Sequenced input: naive CD4+ T cells sorted from blood. Sample subset: CD45RA+ positively selected. The receptors stem from a man aged 30 to 45 in good health.

V usage is TRBV5-1 and J usage is TRBJ2-1, with D possibly matching TRBD2 (5 bases). Germline assignment: CDR1 SGHRS and CDR2 YFSETQ. The CDR3 is made up of 16 amino acids. The V and J ends lost 4 bases and 8 bases respectively, with 22 bases between them. CDR3 sequence reads: CASSPLVGSDKDEQFF. CDR3 bases: TGCGCCAGCAGCCCTCTGGTAGGGAGCGACAAAGATGAGCAGTTCTTC.

The chain joins TRBV29-1 to TRBJ2-3; TRBD2 aligns across 8 bases. The CDR3 has 15 residues. V shed 5 bases and J 3 bases; nucleotides not matched to a gene: 10. Germline CDR1 SQVTM, CDR2 ANQGSEA. The CDR3 nucleotides are TGCAGCGTTATCCGAGCGGGAGTTAGAACAGATACGCAGTATTTT. It encodes CSVIRAGVRTDTQYF.

This clone was picked up a small number of times. The rearrangement joins TRBV10-1 to TRBJ2-1, with 12 bases identical to TRBD2. The germline V gene has CDR1 WNHNN and CDR2 SYGVQD (reference sequence). V was pared by 3 bases and J by 8 bases, with 8 bases of the junction left unmatched. CDR3 length: 16 amino acids. CDR3 DNA sequence: TGCGCCAGCAGTGAATTCGCTAGCGGGAGGGTATATGAGCAGTTCTTC. This codes for CASSEFASGRVYEQFF.

This clone showed up just once. The V and J genes are TRBV5-1 and TRBJ1-2; 8 nucleotides match TRBD1. Germline V gene sequence: CDR1 SGHRS, CDR2 YFSETQ. V lost 4 bases, J lost 9 bases, and 11 bases stayed unmatched. This CDR3 contains 14 residues. The CDR3 protein is CASSPGQATLRYTF. The CDR3 nucleotides are TGCGCCAGCAGCCCGGGACAGGCGACTCTTCGCTACACCTTC.

This sequence joins TRBV7-9 and TRBJ2-1, with 10 positions matching TRBD2. The CDR3 totals 16 residues. From germline, CDR1 is SEHNR and CDR2 FQNEAQ (reference sequence). The V gene end was trimmed by 7 bases and the J gene end by 4 bases; junction bases not matched to a gene: 10. CDR3 sequence: CASKEREGPKYNEQFF. The CDR3, as DNA: TGTGCCAGCAAAGAGCGGGAGGGCCCAAAATACAATGAGCAGTTCTTC.

J is TRBJ2-7 and V is TRBV5-1, with a weak D call TRBD2 (6 bases). The CDR3 sequence is 15 residues long. Germline values: CDR1 SGHRS, CDR2 YFSETQ. V lost 5 bases, J lost 4 bases, and 19 bases lay in between. The CDR3 coding sequence is TGCGCCAGCAGTCCGTCTGGGGGGACGGGGTACGAGCAGTACTTC. It yields the protein CASSPSGGTGYEQYF.

The sample holds one count of this clone. The gene calls are TRBV28 and TRBJ2-1; tentatively, D is TRBD2 (5 bases). V was clipped by 3 bases and J by 9 bases, with 18 bases between them. Looked up from germline, CDR1 is MDHEN and CDR2 is SYDVKM. CDR3 length: 15 residues. The CDR3 DNA reads TGTGCCAGCAGTTTGGAGGCGGATCCGAGCGGTGAGCAGTTCTTC. It translates to CASSLEADPSGEQFF. Filled out from reference TRBV28 and TRBJ2-1, the complete variable domain reads DVKVTQSSRYLVKRTGEKVFLECVQDMDHENMFWYRQDPGLGLRLIYFSYDVKMKEKGDIPEGYSVSREKKERFSLILESASTNQTSMYLCASSLEADPSGEQFFGPGTRLTVL.

The J gene is TRBJ2-7, the V gene TRBV7-9; TRBD2 matches 7 bases. V lost 5 bases to trimming and J lost 5 bases; unmatched junction nucleotides: 21. CDR3 length: 18 amino acids. Germline CDR1 is SEHNR and CDR2 is FQNEAQ (reference sequence). The CDR3 protein is CASSRRREGMVGKNEQYF. For the CDR3, the DNA is TGTGCCAGCAGCAGGAGGAGGGAGGGCATGGTTGGTAAGAACGAGCAGTACTTC.

The genes are TRBV7-2 and TRBJ2-1, with 8 bases identical to TRBD2. Trimming at V came to 10 bases and at J to 11 bases, leaving 16 bases not matched to a gene. This CDR3 is 14 amino acids long. The V gene's germline CDR1 is SGHTA and CDR2 FQGNSA. The chain's CDR3 is CANAVSGTTMKQFF. In DNA form, the CDR3 reads TGTGCCAACGCAGTTAGCGGGACAACAATGAAGCAGTTCTTC.

This clone was picked up one time. This chain links TRBV28 with TRBJ1-3; D unclear. V was clipped by 8 bases and J by 0 bases, with 32 bases between them. Germline loops: CDR1 MDHEN, CDR2 SYDVKM. This CDR3 is built from 21 residues. The CDR3 region has the DNA TGTGCCAGCGCTGGAATCAAAATTGTGCCAACCAATCTCAGCTCTGGAAACACCATATATTTT. Protein: CASAGIKIVPTNLSSGNTIYF.

Notes on this clone: This same CDR3 is encoded by further DNA sequences in the sample. The V call is TRBV11-2, the J call TRBJ2-7, with D hard to call. V shed 5 bases and J shed 2 bases, with 7 bases lying between them. The CDR3 covers 12 residues. Germline CDR1 and CDR2: SGHAT and FQNNGV. CDR3 residues: CASSPRAYEQYF. In DNA form, the CDR3 reads TGTGCCAGCAGCCCTCGAGCCTACGAGCAGTACTTC.

This chain links TRBV7-9 with TRBJ2-1, with D unresolved. CDR3 length: 14 residues. Germline values: CDR1 SEHNR, CDR2 FQNEAQ (reference sequence). V was clipped by 2 bases and J by 6 bases, with 11 bases between them. CDR3 nucleotides: TGTGCCAGCAGCTTAAAGGTCGTCCCCAATGAGCAGTTCTTC. It translates to CASSLKVVPNEQFF.

This rearrangement joins TRBV11-2 to TRBJ2-1; TRBD2 is a possible D gene (6 bases). Trimming stripped 4 bases from V and 10 bases from J, with 14 bases between. This CDR3 is 13 amino acids long. CDR1 is SGHAT and CDR2 is FQNNGV in the germline V gene. The CDR3 DNA follows: TGTGCCAGCAGCTCTGAGTTAGGAGGGGAGCAGTTCTTC. Its protein product is CASSSELGGEQFF.

The chain has TRBV18 and TRBJ2-5; 7 positions agree with TRBD1. Germline V gives CDR1 KGHSH, CDR2 LQKENI. The CDR3 has 14 residues. V lost 2 bases, J lost 5 bases, and 5 bases stayed unmatched. CDR3 bases: TGTGCCAGCTCACCAACAGACAGGGCGGAGACCCAGTACTTC. Translating it yields CASSPTDRAETQYF.

The chain carries TRBV15 and TRBJ2-2, with D possibly TRBD1 on 6 matching bases. The V gene lost 0 bases and the J gene lost 7 bases, with 18 bases spanning the gap. The CDR3 spans 17 residues. The V gene's germline CDR1 is LNHNV and CDR2 YYDKDF (reference sequence). CDR3 nucleotide sequence: TGTGCCACCAGCAGAGAACCACTTCCCATACAGGGCGGGGAGCTGTTTTTT. Translation: CATSREPLPIQGGELFF.

CDR3 sequence reads: CASSRIGQSNQPQHF. DNA of the CDR3: TGTGCCAGCAGTCGAATTGGACAGTCCAATCAGCCCCAGCATTTT. The chain recombines TRBV6-5 with TRBJ1-5; D perhaps matches TRBD1 (6 bases). Trimming removed 5 bases at V and 3 bases at J, with 14 bases between. This CDR3 spans 15 amino acids. Germline CDR1 and CDR2: MNHEY and SVGAGI.

The chain carries TRBV14 and TRBJ1-1, with 8 positions matching TRBD1. The J segment lost 0 bases and the V segment lost 5 bases, leaving 5 bases of the junction unmatched. The CDR3 sequence is 15 residues long. CDR1 and CDR2 from the germline V gene are SGHDN and FVKESK. CDR3 in amino acids: CASSIRTGMNTEAFF. CDR3 coding DNA: TGTGCCAGCAGCATCCGGACAGGGATGAACACTGAAGCTTTCTTT.

About this clone: This same CDR3 is encoded by further DNA sequences in the sample. The DNA for the CDR3 is TGTGCCAGCAGCTTAAGAGACAGTATGAACACTGAAGCTTTCTTT. Translating it yields CASSLRDSMNTEAFF. This chain connects TRBV7-9 to TRBJ1-1; D is possibly TRBD1 (5 bases). Looked up from germline, CDR1 is SEHNR and CDR2 is FQNEAQ (reference sequence). Trimming removed 2 bases at V and 0 bases at J, with 10 bases between. The CDR3 consists of 15 residues. Full variable domain (outside the CDR3, taken from reference TRBV7-9 and TRBJ1-1): DTGVSQNPRHKITKRGQNVTFRCDPISEHNRLYWYRQTLGQGPEFLTYFQNEAQLEKSRLLSDRFSAERPKGSFSTLEIQRTEQGDSAMYLCASSLRDSMNTEAFFGQGTRLTVV.

The chain has TRBV19 and TRBJ2-1; possibly TRBD1 for D (5 bases). The V gene's germline CDR1 is LNHDA and CDR2 SQIVND (reference sequence). Deletions cut 1 base from V and 2 bases from J, with 12 bases between. The CDR3 runs 16 residues. The CDR3 spells CASSIGNRITYNEQFF. The CDR3 DNA reads TGTGCCAGTAGTATAGGAAACAGGATAACCTACAATGAGCAGTTCTTC.

This clone was found once. The CDR3 DNA follows: TGTGCCAGCAGTGATCTCAACAGATACTACAATGAGCAGTTCTTC. It translates to CASSDLNRYYNEQFF. This chain joins TRBV2 and TRBJ2-1; D ambiguous. Trimming removed 3 bases at V and 3 bases at J, with 12 bases between. Germline CDR1 is SNHLY and CDR2 is FYNNEI. The CDR3 runs 15 residues.

This chain connects TRBV28 to TRBJ1-3; perhaps TRBD1 as D (6 bases). Per the germline V gene, CDR1 is MDHEN and CDR2 is SYDVKM. The CDR3 runs 17 residues. The V end lost 2 bases, the J end lost 0 bases, and 14 bases lay between the germline ends. In nucleotides, the CDR3 is TGTGCCAGCAGTTTAGACAGGAACCTTTTCTCTGGAAACACCATATATTTT. Encoded protein: CASSLDRNLFSGNTIYF.

The chain combines TRBV28 with TRBJ1-2, with unresolved D. V gave up 7 bases and J gave up 2 bases, with 8 bases separating them. CDR1 is MDHEN, CDR2 SYDVKM, per germline. This CDR3 has 12 amino acids. Here the CDR3 DNA reads TGTGCCAGCAAGCGTTCAAACTATGGCTACACCTTC. Protein: CASKRSNYGYTF.